This TCR beta chain is from a study of cytomegalovirus exposure and HLA in healthy donors. Study-wide findings and caveats: The authors excluded some V segments, including TRBV6-2 and TRBV6-3, as indistinguishable. Cytomegalovirus-associated TCR beta chains were listed, numbering 150 to 200. Being productive about 87% or about 30% of the time was typical of most TCR beta V segments in an earlier analysis.

The CDR3 length is 16 residues. V was cut by 2 bases and J by 5 bases, with 15 bases left in between. CDR1 and CDR2 (germline): MNHNS, SASEGT. In the case of this clone: Antigen specificity is unknown.

The PCR contained 60 Vbeta and 13 Jbeta primers. Here immunoSEQ multiplex PCR was the method, and the copy in TCRdb shows in-frame clones only, minus some. The sample lists about 150,000 clones; about four fifths were seen once. The V call is TRBV6-1, the J call TRBJ1-4; a weak D match, TRBD1 (6 bases). This receptor was obtained from a man aged 18 to 29 in good health and CMV-seronegative. The sequenced material came from PBMCs. In nucleotides, the CDR3 is TGTGCCAGCAGTGAAATGAAAGGGGGAGGGAATGAAAAACTGTTTTTT. It translates to CASSEMKGGGNEKLFF.